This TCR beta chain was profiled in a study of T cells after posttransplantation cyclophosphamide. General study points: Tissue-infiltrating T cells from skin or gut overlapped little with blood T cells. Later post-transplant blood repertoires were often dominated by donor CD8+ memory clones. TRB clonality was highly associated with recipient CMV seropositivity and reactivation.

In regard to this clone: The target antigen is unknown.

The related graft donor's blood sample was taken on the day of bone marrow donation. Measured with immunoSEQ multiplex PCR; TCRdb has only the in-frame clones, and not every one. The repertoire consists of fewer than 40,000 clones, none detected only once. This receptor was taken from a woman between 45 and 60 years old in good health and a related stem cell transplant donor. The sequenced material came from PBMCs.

CDR3 nucleotides: TGTGCCAGCAGTTTCTATATCTACGAGCAGTACTTC. It encodes CASSFYIYEQYF. The chain combines TRBV6-5 with TRBJ2-7; D unclear. Looked up from germline, CDR1 is MNHEY and CDR2 is SVGAGI. V dropped 4 bases and J dropped 3 bases, with 7 bases sitting between them. The CDR3 is made up of 12 amino acids.